This T cell receptor beta chain was sequenced in a study of shared clonotypes between healthy human individuals. Study overall: CD8 memory received one plate per donor, CD8 naive two, CD4 memory three and CD4 naive three.

Study-wide points: Larger estimated richness was generally recorded for naive subsets relative to memory subsets. Even with large depth, rarefaction showed that sorted-subset sequencing was incomplete. The generation probabilities recorded for non-shared clonotypes fell below those of clonotypes shared by all four donors.

In regard to this clone: Its target is unknown.

Profiled with immunoSEQ multiplex PCR; TCRdb holds only in-frame clones, not every one. The profile covers 2 million to 3 million clones, with roughly 93% appearing a single time and roughly 0.39% taken by the ten largest. The germline V gene encodes CDR1 SQVTM and CDR2 ANQGSEA. V was clipped by 6 bases and J by 5 bases; unmatched bases: 11. CDR3 length equals 15 residues. The rearrangement uses TRBV29-1 and TRBJ2-2, with 8 bases fitting TRBD2. The clonotype originates from a man younger than 35 in good health. Some clones in this sample may be carry-over from other donors' samples. Sequenced input: naive CD4+ T cells from PBMCs. Subset described: CD45RA+ positively selected. CDR3 sequence: CSVATTSDMTGELFF. CDR3 sequence (DNA): TGCAGCGTCGCTACGACTAGCGATATGACCGGGGAGCTGTTTTTT.